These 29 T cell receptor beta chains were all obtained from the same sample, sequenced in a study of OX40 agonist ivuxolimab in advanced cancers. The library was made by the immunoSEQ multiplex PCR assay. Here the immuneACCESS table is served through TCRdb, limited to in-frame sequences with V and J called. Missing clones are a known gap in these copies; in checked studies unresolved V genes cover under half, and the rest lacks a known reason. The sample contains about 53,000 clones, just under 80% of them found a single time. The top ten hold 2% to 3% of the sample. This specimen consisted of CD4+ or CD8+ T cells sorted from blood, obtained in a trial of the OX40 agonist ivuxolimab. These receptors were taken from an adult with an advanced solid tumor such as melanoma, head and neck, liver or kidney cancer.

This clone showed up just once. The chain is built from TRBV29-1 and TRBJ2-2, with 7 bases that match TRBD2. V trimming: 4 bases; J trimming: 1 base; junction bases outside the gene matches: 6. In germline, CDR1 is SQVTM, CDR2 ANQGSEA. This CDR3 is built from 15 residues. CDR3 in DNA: TGCAGCGTTGGTCTAGGCGGGAGGAACACCGGGGAGCTGTTTTTT. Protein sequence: CSVGLGGRNTGELFF.

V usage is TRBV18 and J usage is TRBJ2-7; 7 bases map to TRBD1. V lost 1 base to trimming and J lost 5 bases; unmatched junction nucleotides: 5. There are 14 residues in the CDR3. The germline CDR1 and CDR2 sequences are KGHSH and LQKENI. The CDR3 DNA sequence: TGTGCCAGCTCACCACTGCAACAGGGGAACGAGCAGTACTTC. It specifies CASSPLQQGNEQYF.

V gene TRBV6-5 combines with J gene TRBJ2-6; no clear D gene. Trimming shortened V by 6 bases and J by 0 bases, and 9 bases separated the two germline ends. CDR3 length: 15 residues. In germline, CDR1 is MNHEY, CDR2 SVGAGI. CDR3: CASSQRGSGANVLTF. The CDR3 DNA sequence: TGTGCCAGCAGCCAAAGAGGCTCTGGGGCCAACGTCCTGACTTTC.

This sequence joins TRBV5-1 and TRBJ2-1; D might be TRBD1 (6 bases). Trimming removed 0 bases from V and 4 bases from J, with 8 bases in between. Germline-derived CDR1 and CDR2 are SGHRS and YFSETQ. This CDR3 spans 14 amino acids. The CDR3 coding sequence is TGCGCCAGCAGCTTGGGACAGGAGTACAATGAGCAGTTCTTC. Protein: CASSLGQEYNEQFF.

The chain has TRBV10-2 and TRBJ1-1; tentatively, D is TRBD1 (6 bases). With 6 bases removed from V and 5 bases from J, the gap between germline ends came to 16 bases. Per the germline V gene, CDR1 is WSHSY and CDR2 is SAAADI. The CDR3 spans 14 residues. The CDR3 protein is CASRDQGRGTEAFF. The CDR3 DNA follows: TGCGCCAGCAGAGACCAGGGGAGGGGAACTGAAGCTTTCTTT.

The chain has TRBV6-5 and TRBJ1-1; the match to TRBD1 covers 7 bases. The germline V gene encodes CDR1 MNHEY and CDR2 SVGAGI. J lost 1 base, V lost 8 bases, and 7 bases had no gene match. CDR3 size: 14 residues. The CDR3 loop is CASEAGQRNTEAFF. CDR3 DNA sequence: TGTGCCAGCGAGGCGGGACAGCGGAACACTGAAGCTTTCTTT.

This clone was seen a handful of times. The CDR3 nucleotides read TGCGCCAGCAGCTACGGACAGGTCTATGGCTACACCTTC. As protein: CASSYGQVYGYTF. The chain couples TRBV5-1 to TRBJ1-2, with 7 nucleotides matching TRBD1. With V trimmed by 3 bases and J by 4 bases, 3 bases remained unmatched. In germline, CDR1 is SGHRS, CDR2 YFSETQ. The CDR3 loop spans 13 amino acids.

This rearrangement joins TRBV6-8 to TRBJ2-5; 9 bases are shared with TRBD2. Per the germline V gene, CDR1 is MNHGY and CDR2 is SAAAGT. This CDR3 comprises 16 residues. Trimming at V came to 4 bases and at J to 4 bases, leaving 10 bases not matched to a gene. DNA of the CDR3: TGTGCCAGCAGTTGGAGGTATGGCGGGGGGGGAGAGACCCAGTACTTC. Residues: CASSWRYGGGGETQYF.

CDR3: CASSLVPQRETQYF. In DNA form, the CDR3 reads TGTGCCAGCAGCTTAGTTCCCCAGCGAGAGACCCAGTACTTC. The chain joins TRBV7-8 to TRBJ2-5; unclear D gene. This CDR3 is built from 14 residues. CDR1 is SGHVS and CDR2 is FQNEAQ in the germline V gene. The V gene lost 1 base and the J gene lost 4 bases, with 10 bases spanning the gap.

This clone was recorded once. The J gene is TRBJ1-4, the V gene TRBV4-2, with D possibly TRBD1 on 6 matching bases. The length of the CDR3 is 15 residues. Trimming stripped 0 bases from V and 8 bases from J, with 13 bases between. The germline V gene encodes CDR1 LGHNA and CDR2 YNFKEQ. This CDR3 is CASSQEWNREEKLFF. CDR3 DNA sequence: TGTGCCAGCAGCCAAGAATGGAACAGGGAGGAAAAACTGTTTTTT.

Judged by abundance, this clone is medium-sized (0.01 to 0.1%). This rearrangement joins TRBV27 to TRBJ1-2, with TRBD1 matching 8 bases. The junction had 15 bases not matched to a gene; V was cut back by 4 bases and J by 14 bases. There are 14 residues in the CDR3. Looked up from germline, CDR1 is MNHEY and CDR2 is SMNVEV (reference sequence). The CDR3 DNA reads TGTGCCAGCAGTTCGTTTACCGGGACAGGCCCTTTTACCTTC. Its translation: CASSSFTGTGPFTF.

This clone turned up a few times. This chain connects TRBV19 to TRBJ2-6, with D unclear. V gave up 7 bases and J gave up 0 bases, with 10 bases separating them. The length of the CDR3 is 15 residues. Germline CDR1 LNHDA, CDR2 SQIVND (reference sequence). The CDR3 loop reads CASKKESSGANVLTF. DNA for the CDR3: TGTGCCAGTAAAAAAGAGAGCTCTGGGGCCAACGTCCTGACTTTC.

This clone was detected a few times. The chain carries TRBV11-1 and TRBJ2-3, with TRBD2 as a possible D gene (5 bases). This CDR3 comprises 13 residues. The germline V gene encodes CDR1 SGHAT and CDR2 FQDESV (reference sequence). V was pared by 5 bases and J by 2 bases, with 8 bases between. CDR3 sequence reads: CASSPGITDTQYF. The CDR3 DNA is TGTGCCAGCAGCCCCGGGATCACAGATACGCAGTATTTT.

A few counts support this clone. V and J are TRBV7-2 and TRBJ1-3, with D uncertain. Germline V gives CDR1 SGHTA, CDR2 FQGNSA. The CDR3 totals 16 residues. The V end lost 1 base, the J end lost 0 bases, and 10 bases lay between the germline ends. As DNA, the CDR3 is TGTGCCAGCAGCTTAGGGGCTACAGTCTCTGGAAACACCATATATTTT. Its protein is CASSLGATVSGNTIYF.

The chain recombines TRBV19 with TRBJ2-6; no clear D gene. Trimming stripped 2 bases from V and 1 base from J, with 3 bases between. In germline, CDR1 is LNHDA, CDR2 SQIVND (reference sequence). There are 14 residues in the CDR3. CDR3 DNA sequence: TGTGCCAGTAGTATAAGGTCTGGGGCCAACGTCCTGACTTTC. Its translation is CASSIRSGANVLTF.

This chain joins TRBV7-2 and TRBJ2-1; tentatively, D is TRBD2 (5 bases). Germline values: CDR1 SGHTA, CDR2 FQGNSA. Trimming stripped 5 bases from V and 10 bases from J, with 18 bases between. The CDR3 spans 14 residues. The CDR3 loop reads CASSPSYSPGEQFF. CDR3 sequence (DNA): TGTGCCAGCAGCCCCTCCTACTCTCCGGGGGAGCAGTTCTTC.

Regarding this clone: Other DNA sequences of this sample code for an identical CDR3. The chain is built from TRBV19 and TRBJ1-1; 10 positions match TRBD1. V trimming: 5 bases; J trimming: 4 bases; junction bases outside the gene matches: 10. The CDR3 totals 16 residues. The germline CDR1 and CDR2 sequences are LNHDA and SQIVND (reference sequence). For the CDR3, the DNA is TGTGCCAGTAGTCCACGACAGGGGGCGCGATCCACTGAAGCTTTCTTT. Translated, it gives CASSPRQGARSTEAFF.

CDR3 amino acids: CASRRPTTGVGTQYF. CDR3 bases: TGTGCCAGCAGAAGACCAACGACCGGCGTTGGGACCCAGTACTTC. This chain joins TRBV11-2 and TRBJ2-5; D unresolved. The CDR3 runs 15 residues. Germline assignment: CDR1 SGHAT and CDR2 FQNNGV. Trimming removed 6 bases from V and 7 bases from J, with 21 bases in between.

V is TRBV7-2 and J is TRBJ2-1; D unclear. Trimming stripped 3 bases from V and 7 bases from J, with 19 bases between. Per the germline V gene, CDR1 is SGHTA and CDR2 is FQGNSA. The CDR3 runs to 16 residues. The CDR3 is CASSFWGRLNRNEQFF. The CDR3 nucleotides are TGTGCCAGCAGCTTTTGGGGTCGCCTTAATCGGAATGAGCAGTTCTTC. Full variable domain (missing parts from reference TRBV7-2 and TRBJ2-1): GAGVSQSPSNKVTEKGKDVELRCDPISGHTALYWYRQSLGQGLEFLIYFQGNSAPDKSGLPSDRFSAERTGGSVSTLTIQRTQQEDSAVYLCASSFWGRLNRNEQFFGPGTRLTVL.

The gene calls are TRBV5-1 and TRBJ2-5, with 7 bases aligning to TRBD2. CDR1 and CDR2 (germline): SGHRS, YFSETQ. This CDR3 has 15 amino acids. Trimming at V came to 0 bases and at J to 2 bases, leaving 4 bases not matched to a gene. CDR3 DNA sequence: TGCGCCAGCAGCTTGGCGGGGACTAAGCAAGAGACCCAGTACTTC. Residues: CASSLAGTKQETQYF.

CDR3 in DNA: TGTGCCAGCAGCTATAGCGGGGGGGGCACAGATACGCAGTATTTT. Residues: CASSYSGGGTDTQYF. The genes are TRBV6-6 and TRBJ2-3; 11 bases fit TRBD2. Losses at the gene ends were 6 bases for V and 1 base for J; bases not matched to a gene: 3. This CDR3 is 15 amino acids long. In germline, CDR1 is MNHNY, CDR2 SVGAGI (reference sequence).

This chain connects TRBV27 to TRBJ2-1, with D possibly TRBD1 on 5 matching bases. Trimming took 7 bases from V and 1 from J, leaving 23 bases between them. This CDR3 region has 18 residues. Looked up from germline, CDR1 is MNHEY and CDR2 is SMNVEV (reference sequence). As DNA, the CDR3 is TGTGCCAGCAACTCAGGGTCCCCAAGCGTTAGATCCTACAATGAGCAGTTCTTC. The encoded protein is CASNSGSPSVRSYNEQFF.

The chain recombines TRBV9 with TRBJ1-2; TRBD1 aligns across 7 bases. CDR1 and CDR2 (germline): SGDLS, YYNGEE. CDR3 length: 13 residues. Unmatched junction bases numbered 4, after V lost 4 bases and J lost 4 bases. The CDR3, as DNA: TGTGCCAGCAGCCTGGGACAGACCTATGGCTACACCTTC. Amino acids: CASSLGQTYGYTF.

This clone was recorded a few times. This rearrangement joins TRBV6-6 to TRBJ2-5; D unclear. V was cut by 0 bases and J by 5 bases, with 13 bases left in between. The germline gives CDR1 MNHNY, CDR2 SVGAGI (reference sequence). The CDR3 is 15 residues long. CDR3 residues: CASSYSSSPSETQYF. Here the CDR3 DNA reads TGTGCCAGCAGTTACTCGAGCTCCCCAAGTGAGACCCAGTACTTC.

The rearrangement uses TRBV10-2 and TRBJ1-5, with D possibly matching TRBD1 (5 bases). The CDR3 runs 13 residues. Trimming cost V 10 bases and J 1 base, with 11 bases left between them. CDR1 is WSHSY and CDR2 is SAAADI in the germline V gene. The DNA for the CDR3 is TGCGCCACCAGGGACGGAAGCAATCAGCCCCAGCATTTT. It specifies CATRDGSNQPQHF.

The CDR3 coding sequence is TGTGCCAGCAGCCTAACAGGTGCTAACTATGGCTACACCTTC. This translates into CASSLTGANYGYTF. V and J are TRBV6-5 and TRBJ1-2; tentative D call: TRBD1 (5 bases). Between the trimmed V and J ends, which lost 6 bases and 0 bases, there was a span of 11 bases. This CDR3 has 14 residues. CDR1 is MNHEY and CDR2 is SVGAGI in the germline V gene.

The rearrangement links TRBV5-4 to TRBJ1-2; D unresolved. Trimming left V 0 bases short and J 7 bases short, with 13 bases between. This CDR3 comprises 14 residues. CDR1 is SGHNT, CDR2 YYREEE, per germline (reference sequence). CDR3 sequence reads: CASSLAQTKAGYTF. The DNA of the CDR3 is TGTGCCAGCAGCTTGGCACAGACAAAGGCTGGCTACACCTTC.

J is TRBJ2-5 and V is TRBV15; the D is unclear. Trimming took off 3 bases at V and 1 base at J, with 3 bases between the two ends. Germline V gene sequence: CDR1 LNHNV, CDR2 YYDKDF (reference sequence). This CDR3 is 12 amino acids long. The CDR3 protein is CATSRSQETQYF. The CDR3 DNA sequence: TGTGCCACCAGCAGGAGCCAAGAGACCCAGTACTTC.

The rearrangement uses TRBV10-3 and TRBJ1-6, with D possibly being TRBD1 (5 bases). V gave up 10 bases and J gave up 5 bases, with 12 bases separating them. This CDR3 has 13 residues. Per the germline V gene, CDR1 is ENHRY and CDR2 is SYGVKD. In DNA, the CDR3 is TGTGCCACCAGACAGACGGATAATTCACCCCTCCACTTT. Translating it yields CATRQTDNSPLHF.